The 18 T cell receptor beta chains below all came from one sample that was sequenced in a study of T cells in Graves' hyperthyroidism and ophthalmopathy. Amplification targeted TCR beta CDR3 regions from RNA transcripts. HTBI primers were used for first-round RT-PCR of the TCR CDR3. TCRdb re-derived calls from the multiplex PCR reads in MiXCR, one entry per CDR3 protein. Of around 250,000 distinct CDR3 sequences listed, roughly 15% are singletons. Sample: blood. These receptors were taken from a woman aged 40-49 years with Graves' hyperthyroidism that later progressed to Graves' ophthalmopathy.

This clonotype was picked up many times. The chain is built from TRBV6-2 or TRBV6-3 and TRBJ2-7; a weak D match, TRBD1 (6 bases). This CDR3 contains 14 residues. The germline V gene has CDR1 MNHEY and CDR2 SVGEGT. The ends were cut back, 6 bases at V and 0 bases at J, with 12 bases in the middle. The CDR3 spells CASRPGTFSYEQYF. In DNA, the CDR3 is TGTGCCAGCAGACCCGGGACATTCTCCTACGAGCAGTACTTC.

This clonotype was found many times. CDR3 in amino acids: CAWRRTTQETQYF. CDR3 bases: TGTGCCTGGAGACGGACTACCCAAGAGACCCAGTACTTC. V usage is TRBV30 and J usage is TRBJ2-5; D is possibly TRBD2 (6 bases). Per the germline V gene, CDR1 is GTSNPN and CDR2 is SVGIG (reference sequence). The ends were cut back, 3 bases at V and 1 base at J, with 9 bases in the middle. The CDR3 is made up of 13 amino acids. Full variable domain (missing parts from reference TRBV30 and TRBJ2-5): SQTIHQWPATLVQPVGSPLSLECTVEGTSNPNLYWYRQAAGRGLQLLFYSVGIGQISSEVPQNLSASRPQDRQFILSSKKLLLSDSGFYLCAWRRTTQETQYFGPGTRLLVL.

V and J are TRBV27 and TRBJ2-3; TRBD2 aligns across 14 bases. J lost 4 bases, V lost 7 bases, and 4 bases had no gene match. Germline loops: CDR1 MNHEY, CDR2 SMNVEV (reference sequence). The CDR3 has 15 residues. The CDR3 DNA reads as TGTGCCAGCAACCGACTAGCGGGAGGGGCAGATACGCAGTATTTT. Encoded protein: CASNRLAGGADTQYF.

Ten or more counts support this clonotype. The chain combines TRBV12-3 or TRBV12-4 with TRBJ1-5; 7 bases fit TRBD1. This CDR3 region has 13 residues. J was trimmed by 6 bases and V by 4 bases; bases with no gene match: 3. The CDR3 loop is CASSSTGVQPQHF. The CDR3 DNA follows: TGTGCCAGCAGTTCAACAGGGGTTCAGCCCCAGCATTTT.

In its sample, this clonotype was seen many times. The rearrangement links TRBV18 to TRBJ2-5; D is perhaps TRBD1 (5 bases). The germline V gene encodes CDR1 KGHSH and CDR2 LQKENI. The CDR3 length is 14 residues. V lost 9 bases and J lost 1, with 15 bases in between. CDR3 sequence reads: CASSRDRFQETQYF. CDR3 nucleotides: TGTGCCAGTTCCCGCGACAGATTCCAAGAGACCCAGTACTTC. Combining the CDR3 with reference TRBV18 and TRBJ2-5 gives the whole variable domain NAGVMQNPRHLVRRRGQEARLRCSPMKGHSHVYWYRQLPEEGLKFMVYLQKENIIDESGMPKERFSAEFPKEGPSILRIQQVVRGDSAAYFCASSRDRFQETQYFGPGTRLLVL.

Ten or more counts support this clonotype. The chain combines TRBV5-1 with TRBJ1-1, with TRBD1 as a possible D gene (5 bases). Trimming removed 0 bases from V and 1 base from J, with 13 bases in between. Looked up from germline, CDR1 is SGHRS and CDR2 is YFSETQ. The CDR3 extends over 16 amino acids. CDR3 residues: CASSLVGGLANTEAFF. The CDR3 region has the DNA TGCGCCAGCAGCTTGGTTGGGGGGTTGGCGAACACTGAAGCTTTCTTT.

This clonotype has a count of ten or more. The chain combines TRBV5-1 with TRBJ2-7, with TRBD1 as a possible D gene (6 bases). Trimming took 2 bases from V and 6 from J, leaving 15 bases between them. From germline, CDR1 is SGHRS and CDR2 YFSETQ. The CDR3 has 14 amino acids. The CDR3 spells CASSLQGTPLEQYF. CDR3 bases: TGCGCCAGCAGCTTACAAGGGACACCGCTCGAGCAGTACTTC.

This clonotype was recorded at least ten times. The V gene is TRBV30, the J gene TRBJ1-4; D ambiguous. Looked up from germline, CDR1 is GTSNPN and CDR2 is SVGIG (reference sequence). V dropped 0 bases and J dropped 5 bases, with 16 bases sitting between them. The CDR3 has 16 residues. The CDR3 DNA follows: TGTGCCTGGAGTGTACGGGTTCTTCGGGAGAATGAAAAACTGTTTTTT. This gives the protein CAWSVRVLRENEKLFF.

This clonotype was counted ten times or more. V and J are TRBV6-1 and TRBJ2-1, with 8 bases matching TRBD2. V dropped 6 bases and J dropped 8; count of bases not matched to a gene: 9. Germline assignment: CDR1 MNHNS and CDR2 SASEGT. The CDR3 length is 14 residues. The CDR3 DNA reads as TGTGCCAGCAGGGGACTAGACCCCGGGCATGAGCAGTTCTTC. It is translated as CASRGLDPGHEQFF.

This clonotype came up a few times. V gene TRBV4-1 combines with J gene TRBJ2-1; tentative D call: TRBD2 (5 bases). V was trimmed by 4 bases and J by 9 bases, leaving 16 bases between them. The CDR3 is 14 residues long. CDR1 is MGHRA, CDR2 YSYEKL, per germline. The CDR3 bases are TGCGCCAGCAGCCCCCATCCTTTCGCGGGTGAGCAGTTCTTC. It encodes CASSPHPFAGEQFF.

This clonotype appeared many times. V usage is TRBV2 and J usage is TRBJ2-7; possible D gene TRBD1, 6 bases. Per germline, CDR1 SNHLY and CDR2 FYNNEI. Deletions cut 6 bases from V and 1 base from J, with 16 bases between. This CDR3 is built from 15 residues. This CDR3 reads CASRQQGIGSYEQYF. The CDR3 DNA reads as TGTGCCAGCAGACAACAGGGAATTGGGTCCTACGAGCAGTACTTC.

This clonotype was recorded many times. The V and J genes are TRBV19 and TRBJ2-3; a weak D match, TRBD2 (7 bases). The length of the CDR3 is 15 residues. The V gene lost 3 bases and the J gene lost 5 bases, with 15 bases spanning the gap. CDR1 and CDR2 from the germline V gene are LNHDA and SQIVND (reference sequence). The CDR3 bases are TGTGCCAGTAGTATCGGCCTAGCGGACAGAGATACGCAGTATTTT. Encoded protein: CASSIGLADRDTQYF.

The sample holds many counts of this clonotype. This rearrangement joins TRBV28 to TRBJ2-3, with 9 bases lining up with TRBD2. Germline V gene sequence: CDR1 MDHEN, CDR2 SYDVKM. V was clipped by 5 bases and J by 2 bases; unmatched bases: 8. CDR3 length: 16 amino acids. The CDR3 reads CASSVKAGGPTDTQYF. The CDR3 DNA reads as TGTGCCAGCAGTGTCAAAGCGGGAGGCCCCACAGATACGCAGTATTTT.

This chain links TRBV28 with TRBJ2-3; TRBD2 aligns across 13 bases. V was pared by 7 bases and J by 6 bases, with 7 bases of the junction left unmatched. This CDR3 has 15 residues. CDR1 and CDR2 (germline): MDHEN, SYDVKM. Here the CDR3 DNA reads TGTGCCAGCACCGAACTAGCGGGAGGGCGGGATACGCAGTATTTT. As protein: CASTELAGGRDTQYF.

There are a few counts of this clonotype. The J gene is TRBJ2-1, the V gene TRBV24-1, with D possibly matching TRBD2 (5 bases). Deletions cut 4 bases from V and 8 bases from J, with 14 bases between. This CDR3 is built from 14 residues. Germline CDR1 is KGHDR and CDR2 is SFDVKD. The CDR3 DNA sequence: TGTGCCACCAGTGAGTCCGGGAAGGCCCATGAGCAGTTCTTC. This sequence encodes CATSESGKAHEQFF.

V usage is TRBV28 and J usage is TRBJ2-7; 8 bases agree with TRBD1. The CDR3 spans 16 residues. V lost 5 bases, J lost 7 bases, and 16 bases stayed unmatched. Germline CDR1 is MDHEN and CDR2 is SYDVKM. CDR3 DNA: TGTGCCAGCAGTGGGACAGGCCGGGGGTTGGCGATTGAGCAGTACTTC. As protein: CASSGTGRGLAIEQYF.

There are many counts of this clonotype. The chain links TRBV7-9 to TRBJ2-3; possible D gene TRBD2, 6 bases. Trimming took off 1 base at V and 4 bases at J, with 24 bases between the two ends. CDR1 is SEHNR, CDR2 FQNEAQ, per germline (reference sequence). The CDR3 is 19 amino acids. DNA of the CDR3: TGTGCCAGCAGCTTAGGAGTTATGGTCGGGGGATATCTTCCAGATACGCAGTATTTT. It is translated as CASSLGVMVGGYLPDTQYF.

This clonotype has at least ten counts. The chain combines TRBV27 with TRBJ2-7, with D unresolved. The CDR3 runs to 13 residues. CDR1 and CDR2 (germline): MNHEY, SMNVEV (reference sequence). The V gene lost 3 bases and the J gene lost 6 bases, with 12 bases spanning the gap. CDR3 protein: CASSFGPEGEQYF. The DNA of the CDR3 is TGTGCCAGCAGTTTTGGCCCCGAAGGCGAGCAGTACTTC.